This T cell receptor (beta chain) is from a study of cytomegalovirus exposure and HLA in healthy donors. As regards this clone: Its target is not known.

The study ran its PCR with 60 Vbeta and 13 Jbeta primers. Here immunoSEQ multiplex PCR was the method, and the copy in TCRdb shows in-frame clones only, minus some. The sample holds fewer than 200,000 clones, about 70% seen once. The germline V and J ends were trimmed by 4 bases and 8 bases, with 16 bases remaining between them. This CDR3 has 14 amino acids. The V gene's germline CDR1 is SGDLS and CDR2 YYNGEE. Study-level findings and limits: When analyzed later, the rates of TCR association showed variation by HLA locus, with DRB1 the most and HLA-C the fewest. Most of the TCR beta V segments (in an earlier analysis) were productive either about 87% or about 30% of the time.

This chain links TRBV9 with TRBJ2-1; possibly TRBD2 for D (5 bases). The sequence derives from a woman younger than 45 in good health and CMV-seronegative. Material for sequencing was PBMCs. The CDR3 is CASSPSYVGDEQFF. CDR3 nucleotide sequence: TGTGCCAGCAGCCCGTCCTACGTCGGGGATGAGCAGTTCTTC.